This T cell receptor beta chain was documented in a study of OX40 agonist ivuxolimab in advanced cancers. Looking at the study overall: Patients were treated with ivuxolimab, an agonistic anti-OX40 (CD134) antibody. Study-level findings and limits: The average count of expanded clones was higher among CD8+ T cells than among CD4+.

J lost 1 base, V lost 1 base, and 11 bases had no gene match. This CDR3 has 19 amino acids. The germline gives CDR1 PRHDT, CDR2 FYEKMQ (reference sequence). Worth noting for this clone: What it recognizes is unknown.

The table came from immunoSEQ multiplex PCR; TCRdb's copy has only in-frame clones and leaves some out. Of about 73,000 clones in the sample, more than 90% were seen once. The source of this sequence is an adult with an advanced solid tumor such as melanoma, head and neck, liver or kidney cancer. The sequences come from CD4+ or CD8+ T cells sorted from blood, collected in a trial of the OX40 agonist ivuxolimab. V is TRBV13 and J is TRBJ2-7; 12 bases are a match to TRBD2. The CDR3 reads CASSLDLPSGGAWSYEQYF. The CDR3 DNA sequence: TGTGCCAGCAGCTTAGATCTGCCTAGCGGGGGGGCCTGGTCCTACGAGCAGTACTTC.